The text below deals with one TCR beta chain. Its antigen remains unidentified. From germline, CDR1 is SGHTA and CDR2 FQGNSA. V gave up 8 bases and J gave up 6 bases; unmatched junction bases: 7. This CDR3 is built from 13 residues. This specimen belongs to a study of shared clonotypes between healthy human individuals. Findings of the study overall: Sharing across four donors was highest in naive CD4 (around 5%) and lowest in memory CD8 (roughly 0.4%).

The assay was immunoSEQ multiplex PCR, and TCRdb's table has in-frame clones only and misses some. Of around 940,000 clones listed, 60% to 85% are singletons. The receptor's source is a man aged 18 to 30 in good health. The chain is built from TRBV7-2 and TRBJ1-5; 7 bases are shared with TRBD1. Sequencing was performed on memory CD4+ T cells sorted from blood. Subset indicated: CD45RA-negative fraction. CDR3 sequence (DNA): TGTGCCAGCCGACAGGGCGTGGGTCAGCCCCAGCATTTT. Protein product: CASRQGVGQPQHF.